The 22 T cell receptor beta chains below all came from one sample that was sequenced in a study of cytomegalovirus exposure and HLA in healthy donors. The PCR was carried out with 60 Vbeta primers and 13 Jbeta primers. TCRdb's copy holds only in-frame clones and misses some; the assay was immunoSEQ multiplex PCR. The sample has more than 90,000 clones, roughly four fifths seen once. Material for sequencing was PBMCs. These receptors all stem from a man in his fifties in good health and CMV-seronegative.

The CDR3 sequence is CASSQVFTGNEKLFF. The CDR3 DNA reads TGCGCCAGCAGCCAAGTTTTCACAGGGAATGAAAAACTGTTTTTT. The chain uses TRBV4-1 and TRBJ1-4; a possible D gene is TRBD1 (6 bases). CDR1 and CDR2 (germline): MGHRA, YSYEKL. CDR3 length: 15 residues. Trimming stripped 1 base from V and 5 bases from J, with 11 bases between.

This clone was counted a few times. The chain links TRBV7-2 to TRBJ1-2, with 9 positions matching TRBD1. CDR1 SGHTA and CDR2 FQGNSA come from the germline V gene. The CDR3 spans 15 residues. J lost 6 bases, V lost 6 bases, and 11 bases had no gene match. CDR3 residues: CASRRRDRASDGYTF. CDR3 sequence (DNA): TGTGCCAGCAGACGCCGGGACAGGGCTTCCGATGGCTACACCTTC.

This chain uses TRBV18 with TRBJ2-7, with a weak D call TRBD2 (5 bases). Trimming removed 4 bases from V and 4 bases from J, with 11 bases in between. The germline V gene has CDR1 KGHSH and CDR2 LQKENI. This CDR3 has 13 amino acids. CDR3 amino acids: CASSRRDPYEQYF. The CDR3 bases are TGTGCCAGCTCACGCCGGGATCCTTACGAGCAGTACTTC.

The chain links TRBV5-4 to TRBJ2-2; D ambiguous. CDR1 is SGHNT and CDR2 is YYREEE in the germline V gene (reference sequence). Trimming pared 6 bases from V and 10 bases from J, leaving 19 bases between. The CDR3 extends over 14 amino acids. CDR3 in amino acids: CASNRESKSEELFF. CDR3 in DNA: TGTGCCAGCAACCGTGAGTCTAAGTCCGAGGAGCTGTTTTTT.

The chain uses TRBV7-9 and TRBJ2-7; TRBD1 matches 10 bases. Looked up from germline, CDR1 is SEHNR and CDR2 is FQNEAQ (reference sequence). V lost 5 bases to trimming and J lost 7 bases; unmatched junction nucleotides: 8. This CDR3 is built from 14 residues. CDR3 sequence reads: CASSQRDRGGEQYF. CDR3 sequence (DNA): TGTGCCAGCAGCCAACGGGACAGGGGAGGTGAGCAGTACTTC.

V and J are TRBV7-2 and TRBJ2-1, with TRBD2 identical over 12 bases. After removal of 5 bases from V and 7 bases from J, the junction contained 9 bases not matched to a gene. The CDR3 contains 16 residues. CDR1 is SGHTA and CDR2 is FQGNSA in the germline V gene. CDR3 DNA sequence: TGTGCCAGCAGCCGACGACTAGCGGGAGCCGAAAATGAGCAGTTCTTC. Its translation is CASSRRLAGAENEQFF.

This sequence joins TRBV28 and TRBJ2-7; TRBD1 matches 8 bases. The CDR3 is made up of 15 amino acids. The junction had 9 bases not matched to a gene; V was cut back by 5 bases and J by 3 bases. CDR1 and CDR2 (germline): MDHEN, SYDVKM. The CDR3 DNA reads TGTGCCAGCAGTCGGCCCGGACAGGGTAACTACGAGCAGTACTTC. It translates to CASSRPGQGNYEQYF.

The J gene is TRBJ2-7, the V gene TRBV9; TRBD2 aligns across 7 bases. Per the germline V gene, CDR1 is SGDLS and CDR2 is YYNGEE. After removal of 4 bases from V and 2 bases from J, the junction contained 9 bases not matched to a gene. The CDR3 has 15 residues. Here the CDR3 reads CASSPRWGGPYEQYF. CDR3 bases: TGTGCCAGCAGCCCCCGTTGGGGAGGGCCCTACGAGCAGTACTTC.

The V and J genes are TRBV5-1 and TRBJ2-3; 14 nucleotides align to TRBD2. Germline loops: CDR1 SGHRS, CDR2 YFSETQ. The CDR3 is made up of 18 amino acids. V lost 5 bases and J lost 0; bases outside the gene matches: 8. The chain's CDR3 is CASSSGLAGGPSTDTQYF. The CDR3 DNA reads as TGCGCCAGCAGTTCTGGACTAGCGGGGGGCCCTAGCACAGATACGCAGTATTTT.

This clone turned up a few times. The chain couples TRBV9 to TRBJ1-1; perhaps TRBD1 as D (5 bases). This CDR3 is built from 13 residues. Germline CDR1 is SGDLS and CDR2 is YYNGEE. V was trimmed by 0 bases and J by 8 bases, leaving 11 bases between them. The CDR3: CASSVGLRTEAFF. The CDR3 region has the DNA TGTGCCAGCAGCGTAGGCTTAAGGACAGAAGCTTTCTTT.

The J gene is TRBJ2-2, the V gene TRBV27, with TRBD2 as a possible D gene (5 bases). The CDR3 length is 14 residues. V was clipped by 4 bases and J by 10 bases, with 16 bases between them. Germline CDR1 reads MNHEY; CDR2 reads SMNVEV (reference sequence). DNA of the CDR3: TGTGCCAGCAGTTCCCTCGGGTGGGAGAAGGAGCTGTTTTTT. Its translation is CASSSLGWEKELFF.

The chain carries TRBV6-5 and TRBJ2-2; 7 nucleotides align to TRBD1. The germline V gene has CDR1 MNHEY and CDR2 SVGAGI. V lost 4 bases to trimming and J lost 7 bases; unmatched junction nucleotides: 12. CDR3 length: 16 residues. The DNA of the CDR3 is TGTGCCAGCAGTTCCCCCCGGTTAGGGGGCCACGGGGAGCTGTTTTTT. Translation: CASSSPRLGGHGELFF.

A single count supports this clone. J is TRBJ2-3 and V is TRBV29-1; D remains ambiguous. The V gene lost 6 bases and the J gene lost 3 bases, with 10 bases spanning the gap. The CDR3 is made up of 12 amino acids. Germline values: CDR1 SQVTM, CDR2 ANQGSEA. The CDR3, as DNA: TGCAGCGTCGGTCTTATGACAGATACGCAGTATTTT. Translating it yields CSVGLMTDTQYF.

CDR3 in DNA: TGTGCCAGCGGCACGAGACGGACAGAAGGCAACGAGCAGTACTTC. This translates into CASGTRRTEGNEQYF. The rearrangement uses TRBV2 and TRBJ2-5, with TRBD1 as a possible D gene (6 bases). The better agreement between TRBJ2-7 and the DNA end casts doubt on the J call. CDR3 size: 15 residues. Looked up from germline, CDR1 is SNHLY and CDR2 is FYNNEI.

This clone has a handful of counts. J is TRBJ1-6 and V is TRBV5-6; no firm D call. Germline CDR1 and CDR2: SGHDT and YYEEEE. This CDR3 comprises 14 residues. V was clipped by 0 bases and J by 7 bases, with 8 bases between them. The CDR3 DNA is TGTGCCAGCAGCTTGGGGGCGCAGAATTCACCCCTCCACTTT. It codes for CASSLGAQNSPLHF. The whole variable domain, remainder taken from reference TRBV5-6 and TRBJ1-6, is DAGVTQSPTHLIKTRGQQVTLRCSPKSGHDTVSWYQQALGQGPQFIFQYYEEEERQRGNFPDRFSGHQFPNYSSELNVNALLLGDSALYLCASSLGAQNSPLHFGNGTRLTVT.

V is TRBV6-5 and J is TRBJ1-1, with TRBD1 matching 9 bases. Germline values: CDR1 MNHEY, CDR2 SVGAGI. The CDR3 totals 16 residues. After removal of 4 bases from V and 6 bases from J, the junction contained 12 bases not matched to a gene. This CDR3 is CASSSPPGTGFAEAFF. DNA for the CDR3: TGTGCCAGCAGTTCCCCGCCCGGGACAGGGTTCGCTGAAGCTTTCTTT.

This chain uses TRBV28 with TRBJ2-2; TRBD1 aligns across 9 bases. CDR3 length: 15 amino acids. Germline V lookup: CDR1 MDHEN, CDR2 SYDVKM. V was pared by 7 bases and J by 2 bases, with 5 bases of the junction left unmatched. In DNA, the CDR3 is TGTGCCAGCAAAGGACAGGGGAGAAACACCGGGGAGCTGTTTTTT. It specifies CASKGQGRNTGELFF.

V and J are TRBV11-2 and TRBJ2-3; 9 positions match TRBD1. CDR3 size: 14 residues. Trimming took 6 bases from V and 5 from J; bases not matched to a gene: 6. Germline V lookup: CDR1 SGHAT, CDR2 FQNNGV. The CDR3 loop reads CASSLDRGLDTQYF. CDR3 nucleotides: TGTGCCAGCAGTCTGGACAGGGGCTTAGATACGCAGTATTTT.

The J gene is TRBJ2-7, the V gene TRBV28; D is uncertain. V dropped 1 base and J dropped 0 bases, with 7 bases sitting between them. Germline V gene sequence: CDR1 MDHEN, CDR2 SYDVKM. The CDR3 consists of 14 residues. Here the CDR3 DNA reads TGTGCCAGCAGTTTATTTGGTAGCTCCTACGAGCAGTACTTC. It translates to CASSLFGSSYEQYF.

The chain couples TRBV7-9 to TRBJ2-7, with 12 bases fitting TRBD2. In germline, CDR1 is SEHNR, CDR2 FQNEAQ (reference sequence). This CDR3 is 14 amino acids long. V lost 9 bases to trimming and J lost 0 bases; unmatched junction nucleotides: 3. The CDR3 coding sequence is TGTGCCAGTAGGACTAGCGGGGCCTCCTACGAGCAGTACTTC. It translates to CASRTSGASYEQYF.

This chain connects TRBV2 to TRBJ2-7; tentatively, D is TRBD2 (5 bases). Germline-derived CDR1 and CDR2 are SNHLY and FYNNEI. The length of the CDR3 is 14 residues. The V end was cut by 3 bases, the J end by 3 bases, with 12 bases between. The CDR3 protein is CASSDGAGVYEQYF. CDR3 sequence (DNA): TGTGCCAGCAGTGATGGTGCGGGCGTCTACGAGCAGTACTTC.

V is TRBV28 and J is TRBJ2-3; TRBD2 agrees at 7 bases. This CDR3 is built from 16 residues. Germline CDR1 MDHEN, CDR2 SYDVKM. V was clipped by 2 bases and J by 3 bases; unmatched bases: 8. The CDR3 is CASSLHSSGATDTQYF. CDR3 bases: TGTGCCAGCAGTTTACACTCTAGCGGTGCGACAGATACGCAGTATTTT. The complete variable domain, with remaining parts taken from reference TRBV28 and TRBJ2-3, reads DVKVTQSSRYLVKRTGEKVFLECVQDMDHENMFWYRQDPGLGLRLIYFSYDVKMKEKGDIPEGYSVSREKKERFSLILESASTNQTSMYLCASSLHSSGATDTQYFGPGTRLTVL.